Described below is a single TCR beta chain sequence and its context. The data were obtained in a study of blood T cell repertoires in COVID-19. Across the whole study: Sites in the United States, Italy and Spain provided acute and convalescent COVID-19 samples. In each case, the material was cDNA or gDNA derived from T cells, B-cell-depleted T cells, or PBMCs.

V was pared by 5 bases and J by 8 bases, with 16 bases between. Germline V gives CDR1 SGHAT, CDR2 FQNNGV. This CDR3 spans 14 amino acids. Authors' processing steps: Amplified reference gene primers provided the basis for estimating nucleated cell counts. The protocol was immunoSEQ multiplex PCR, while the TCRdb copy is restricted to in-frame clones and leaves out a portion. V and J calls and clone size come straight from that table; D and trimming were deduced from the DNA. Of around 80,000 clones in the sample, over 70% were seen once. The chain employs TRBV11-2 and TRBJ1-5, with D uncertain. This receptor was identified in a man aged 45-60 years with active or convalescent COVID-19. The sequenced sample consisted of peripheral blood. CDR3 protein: CASSPGWQSEPQHF. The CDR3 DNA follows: TGTGCCAGCAGCCCCGGGTGGCAGTCGGAGCCCCAGCATTTT.